This T cell receptor beta chain was identified during a study of cytotoxic CD8 clonotypes in ibrutinib-treated CLL (dated by TCRdb to 2020 to 2022). For the wider study: The cohort was composed of around twelve relapsed/refractory and around 14 treatment-naive patients; IGHV unmutated status was identified in under 18 patients. Responses were partial in around 25 patients and complete in 2; after median about 63 months follow-up, about 14 stayed in remission and about twelve progressed. Samples at response were collected after a median of about 12 months of treatment, with a range of about 6 to 36 months. On average, each sample had approximately 280,000 productive templates and approximately 85,000 productive rearrangements. Longitudinal samples were available for about 30% of the roughly 90 trial participants. Cryopreserved peripheral blood mononuclear cells were collected before treatment, at response, and at either disease progression or sustained remission. All remission and progressive disease samples were collected while patients were still receiving ibrutinib. Paper-wide results and their limitations: Lymph node repertoires were not examined, and the timing of sampling was not matched between patients in sustained remission and those whose disease progressed. Clonality increased at ibrutinib response, stayed stable in sustained remission, and fell back toward baseline at progression. Baseline clonality was found to be higher than that of age-matched healthy donors and was strongly correlated with circulating CD8+ T-cell counts. Public clonotypes were rare and either contracted or stayed stable during treatment, and the rise in clonality at ibrutinib response reflected the expansion of private clonotypes.

The time point label, as the study defines it: 12 months on ibrutinib. For TCR beta library preparation, around 2 micrograms of genomic DNA were isolated from cryopreserved PBMCs. Longitudinal blood samples from CLL patients on ibrutinib monotherapy underwent high-throughput TCR beta sequencing. The patients took part in an open-label, single-center phase 2 trial of ibrutinib monotherapy. As concerns this clone: This clone's antigen is unknown. Qualities for individual bases were not recorded, and no much larger clone is one base off.

The CDR1 and CDR2 encoded by the germline V gene are MNHEY and SVGAGI. From its cysteine to its phenylalanine, the CDR3 spans 14 amino acids. The retained sequence is limited to the CDR3, 42 bases, with the frame set at the first base. A distance of 15 bases separates the germline ends of V and J, which lose 6 bases and 3 bases respectively. On a MiSeq, deep resolution sequencing aimed for a depth between 1 in 1 million and 1 in 200,000 T cells, with each clonotype covered 10x on average. The immunoSEQ hsTCRB Kit was used to generate TCR beta libraries. The original pipeline was this. ImmunoSEQ Data Assistant and ImmunoSEQ Analyzer were used for data analysis, and V, D and J genes were assigned according to IMGT definitions. Clonality, which ranges from 0 to 1, was calculated by subtracting the normalized Shannon entropy of productive rearrangement frequencies from one. Only overrepresented clonotypes making up at least 0.05% of the repertoire of each patient were included in the public clonotype analysis. Roughly 12 age-matched healthy donor repertoires from immuneACCESS were used as controls for clonality. The source is immuneACCESS, and TCRdb retained only in-frame sequences with V and J called. Part of the clones is not carried over; for the studies checked, unresolved V genes explain less than half of this, and the remainder is unexplained. V, J and clone size were drawn from that table, and D and trimming were deduced from the DNA. Here the sample has 130,000 or so clones; roughly 80% occur a single time. Less than 30% of the sample rests with the top ten.

This chain joins TRBV6-5 to TRBJ2-7; the D gene is perhaps TRBD2, on 5 matching bases. The TCR originated in a human donor with chronic lymphocytic leukemia. Sequences were derived from PBMCs, sampled after 12 months of ibrutinib treatment. CDR3 reads: CASSSGGLSYEQYF. The sequenced DNA is TGTGCCAGCAGCTCGGGCGGGTTAAGCTACGAGCAGTACTTC.